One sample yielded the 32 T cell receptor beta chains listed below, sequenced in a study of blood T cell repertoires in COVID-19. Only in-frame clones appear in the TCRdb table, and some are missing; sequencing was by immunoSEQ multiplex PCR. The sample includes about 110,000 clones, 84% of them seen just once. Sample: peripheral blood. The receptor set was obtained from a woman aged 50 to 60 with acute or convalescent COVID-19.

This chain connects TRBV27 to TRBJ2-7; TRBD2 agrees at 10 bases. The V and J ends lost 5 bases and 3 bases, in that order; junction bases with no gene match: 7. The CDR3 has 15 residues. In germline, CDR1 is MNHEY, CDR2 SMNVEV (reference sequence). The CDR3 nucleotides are TGTGCCAGCAGTCCTCCCCAGCGGGGGGGCTACGAGCAGTACTTC. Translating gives CASSPPQRGGYEQYF.

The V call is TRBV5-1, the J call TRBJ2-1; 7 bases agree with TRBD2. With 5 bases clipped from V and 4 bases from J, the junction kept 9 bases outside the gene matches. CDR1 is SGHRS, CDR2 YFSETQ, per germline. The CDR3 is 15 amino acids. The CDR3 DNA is TGCGCCAGCAGTCCGGGGGGAAGAAATTACAATGAGCAGTTCTTC. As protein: CASSPGGRNYNEQFF.

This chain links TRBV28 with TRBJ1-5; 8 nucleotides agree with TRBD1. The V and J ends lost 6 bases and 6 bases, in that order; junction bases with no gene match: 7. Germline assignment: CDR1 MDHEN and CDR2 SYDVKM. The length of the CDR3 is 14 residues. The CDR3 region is CASRETGAVQPQHF. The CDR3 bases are TGTGCCAGCAGGGAGACAGGGGCGGTTCAGCCCCAGCATTTT.

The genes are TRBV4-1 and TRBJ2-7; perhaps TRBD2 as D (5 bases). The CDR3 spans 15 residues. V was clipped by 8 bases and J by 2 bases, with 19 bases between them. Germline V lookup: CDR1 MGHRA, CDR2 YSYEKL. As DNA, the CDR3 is TGCGCCAGCTTACCCGGGGTTGGGTCCACCTACGAGCAGTACTTC. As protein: CASLPGVGSTYEQYF.

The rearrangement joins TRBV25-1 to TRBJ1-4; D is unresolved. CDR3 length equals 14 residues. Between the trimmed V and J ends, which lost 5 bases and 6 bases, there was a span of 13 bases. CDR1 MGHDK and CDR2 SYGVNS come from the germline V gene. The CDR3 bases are TGTGCCAGCAGTTTGGGAGTGGGTGATGAAAAACTGTTTTTT. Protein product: CASSLGVGDEKLFF.

The CDR3 loop reads CASSPDGGAYEQYF. The DNA for the CDR3 is TGTGCCAGCAGTCCCGACGGGGGGGCCTACGAGCAGTACTTC. The chain uses TRBV25-1 and TRBJ2-7; 8 bases align to TRBD2. The germline CDR1 and CDR2 sequences are MGHDK and SYGVNS. There are 14 residues in the CDR3. V shed 5 bases and J 2 bases; nucleotides not matched to a gene: 5.

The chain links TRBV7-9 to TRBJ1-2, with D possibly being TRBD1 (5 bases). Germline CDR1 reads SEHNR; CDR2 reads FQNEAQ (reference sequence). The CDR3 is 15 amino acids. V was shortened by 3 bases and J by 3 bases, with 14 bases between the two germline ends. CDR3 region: CASSFSGTEDYGYTF. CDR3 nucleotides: TGTGCCAGCAGCTTCAGCGGGACGGAGGACTATGGCTACACCTTC.

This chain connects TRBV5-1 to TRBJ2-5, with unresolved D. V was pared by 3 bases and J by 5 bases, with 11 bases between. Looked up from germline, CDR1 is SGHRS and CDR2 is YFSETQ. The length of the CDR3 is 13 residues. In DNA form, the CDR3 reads TGCGCCAGCAGCTCAACTGGGCTCGAGACCCAGTACTTC. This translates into CASSSTGLETQYF.

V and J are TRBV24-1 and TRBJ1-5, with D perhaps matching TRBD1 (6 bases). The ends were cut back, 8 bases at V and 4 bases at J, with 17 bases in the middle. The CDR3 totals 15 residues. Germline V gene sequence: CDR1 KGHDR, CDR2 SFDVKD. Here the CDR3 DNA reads TGTGCCACCACCTCACCCAGGGGAACGAATCAGCCCCAGCATTTT. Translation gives CATTSPRGTNQPQHF.

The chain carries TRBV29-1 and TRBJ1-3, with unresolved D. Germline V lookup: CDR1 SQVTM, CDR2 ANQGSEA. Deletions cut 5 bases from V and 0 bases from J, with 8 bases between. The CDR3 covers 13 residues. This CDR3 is CSVQGLSGNTIYF. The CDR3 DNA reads TGCAGCGTTCAAGGACTCTCTGGAAACACCATATATTTT.

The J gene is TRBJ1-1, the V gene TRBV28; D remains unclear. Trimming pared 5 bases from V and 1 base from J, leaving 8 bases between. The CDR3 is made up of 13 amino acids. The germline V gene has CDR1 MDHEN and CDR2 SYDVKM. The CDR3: CASSPHPNTEAFF. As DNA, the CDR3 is TGTGCCAGCAGTCCCCATCCGAACACTGAAGCTTTCTTT. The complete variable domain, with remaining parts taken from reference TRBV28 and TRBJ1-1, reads DVKVTQSSRYLVKRTGEKVFLECVQDMDHENMFWYRQDPGLGLRLIYFSYDVKMKEKGDIPEGYSVSREKKERFSLILESASTNQTSMYLCASSPHPNTEAFFGQGTRLTVV.

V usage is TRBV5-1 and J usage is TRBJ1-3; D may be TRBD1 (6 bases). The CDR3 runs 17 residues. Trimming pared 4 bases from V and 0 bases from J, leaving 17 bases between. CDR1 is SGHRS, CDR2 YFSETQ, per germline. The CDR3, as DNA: TGCGCCAGCAGCCGCGGACAGTCTGCCCTCTCTGGAAACACCATATATTTT. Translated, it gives CASSRGQSALSGNTIYF.

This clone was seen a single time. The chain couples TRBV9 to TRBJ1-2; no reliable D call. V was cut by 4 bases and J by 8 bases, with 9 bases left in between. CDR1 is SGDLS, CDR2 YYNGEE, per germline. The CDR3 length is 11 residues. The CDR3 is CASSSTGGYTF. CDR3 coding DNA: TGTGCCAGCAGCTCTACGGGAGGCTACACCTTC. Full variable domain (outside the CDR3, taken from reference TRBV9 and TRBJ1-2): DSGVTQTPKHLITATGQRVTLRCSPRSGDLSVYWYQQSLDQGLQFLIQYYNGEERAKGNILERFSAQQFPDLHSELNLSSLELGDSALYFCASSSTGGYTFGSGTRLTVV.

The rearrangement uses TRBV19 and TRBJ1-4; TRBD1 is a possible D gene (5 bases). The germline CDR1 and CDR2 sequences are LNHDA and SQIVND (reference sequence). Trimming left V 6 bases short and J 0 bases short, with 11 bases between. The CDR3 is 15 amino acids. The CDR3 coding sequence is TGTGCCAGTAGAATTGGGGGGACAACTAATGAAAAACTGTTTTTT. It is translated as CASRIGGTTNEKLFF.

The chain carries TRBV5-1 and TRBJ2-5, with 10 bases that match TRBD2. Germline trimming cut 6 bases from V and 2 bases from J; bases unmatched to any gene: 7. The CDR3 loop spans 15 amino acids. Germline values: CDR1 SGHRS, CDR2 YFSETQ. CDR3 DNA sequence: TGCGCCAGCACTAGCGGGGGTATGAGTCAAGAGACCCAGTACTTC. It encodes CASTSGGMSQETQYF.

For the CDR3, the DNA is TGTGCCAGCAGTCCACGGGACAGGGGGTTTCAGCCCCAGCATTTT. Protein product: CASSPRDRGFQPQHF. The V call is TRBV6-5, the J call TRBJ1-5; 11 bases fit TRBD1. V trimming: 5 bases; J trimming: 6 bases; junction bases outside the gene matches: 6. CDR3 length: 15 amino acids. The germline gives CDR1 MNHEY, CDR2 SVGAGI.

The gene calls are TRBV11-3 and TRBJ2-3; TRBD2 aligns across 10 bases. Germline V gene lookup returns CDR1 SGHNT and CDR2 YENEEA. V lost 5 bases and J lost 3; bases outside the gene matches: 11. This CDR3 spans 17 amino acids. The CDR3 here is CASSPTSGVTGTDTQYF. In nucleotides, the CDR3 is TGTGCCAGCAGCCCAACTAGCGGGGTAACTGGAACAGATACGCAGTATTTT.

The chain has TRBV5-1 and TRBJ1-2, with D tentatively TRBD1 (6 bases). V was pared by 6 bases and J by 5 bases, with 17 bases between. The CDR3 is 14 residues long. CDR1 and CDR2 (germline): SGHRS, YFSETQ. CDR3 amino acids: CASIQHLRGYGYTF. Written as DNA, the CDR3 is TGCGCCAGCATCCAGCATCTTAGGGGGTATGGCTACACCTTC.

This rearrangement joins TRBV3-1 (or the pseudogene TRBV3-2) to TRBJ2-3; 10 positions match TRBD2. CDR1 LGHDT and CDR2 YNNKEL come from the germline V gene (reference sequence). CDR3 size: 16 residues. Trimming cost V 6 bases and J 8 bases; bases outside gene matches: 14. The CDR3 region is CASRRGASGGPGTQYF. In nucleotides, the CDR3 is TGTGCCAGCAGGAGGGGGGCTAGCGGGGGTCCGGGTACGCAGTATTTT.

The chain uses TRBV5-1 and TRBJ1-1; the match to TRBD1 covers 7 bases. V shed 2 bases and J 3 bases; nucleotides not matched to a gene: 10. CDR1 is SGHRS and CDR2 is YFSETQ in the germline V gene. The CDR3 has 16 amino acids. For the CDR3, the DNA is TGCGCCAGCAGCTTAGCAGGGGGAGGTTCGGACACTGAAGCTTTCTTT. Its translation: CASSLAGGGSDTEAFF.

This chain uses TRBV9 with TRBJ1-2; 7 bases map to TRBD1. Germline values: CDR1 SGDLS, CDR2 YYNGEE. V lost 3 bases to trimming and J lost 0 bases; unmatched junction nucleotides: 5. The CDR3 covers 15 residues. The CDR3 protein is CASSETTGANYGYTF. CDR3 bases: TGTGCCAGCAGCGAGACTACAGGGGCTAACTATGGCTACACCTTC.

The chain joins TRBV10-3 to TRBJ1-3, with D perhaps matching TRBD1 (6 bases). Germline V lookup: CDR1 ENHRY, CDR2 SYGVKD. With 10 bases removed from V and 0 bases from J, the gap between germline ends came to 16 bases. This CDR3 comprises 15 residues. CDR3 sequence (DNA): TGTGCCACAACCGTACAGGGTGCCTCTGGAAACACCATATATTTT. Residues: CATTVQGASGNTIYF.

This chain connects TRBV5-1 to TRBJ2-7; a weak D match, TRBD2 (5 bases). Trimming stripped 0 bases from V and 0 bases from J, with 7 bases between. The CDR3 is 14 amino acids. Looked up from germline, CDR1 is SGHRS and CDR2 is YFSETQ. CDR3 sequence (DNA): TGCGCCAGCAGCTTGGATGGGAGCTCCTACGAGCAGTACTTC. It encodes CASSLDGSSYEQYF.

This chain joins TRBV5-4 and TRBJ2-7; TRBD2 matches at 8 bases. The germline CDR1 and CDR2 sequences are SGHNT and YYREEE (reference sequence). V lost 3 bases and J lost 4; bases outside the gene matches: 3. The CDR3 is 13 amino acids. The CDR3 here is CASSSGLVYEQYF. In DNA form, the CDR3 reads TGTGCCAGCAGCTCGGGACTAGTATACGAGCAGTACTTC. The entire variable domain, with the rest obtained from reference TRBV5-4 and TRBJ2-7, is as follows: ETGVTQSPTHLIKTRGQQVTLRCSSQSGHNTVSWYQQALGQGPQFIFQYYREEENGRGNFPPRFSGLQFPNYSSELNVNALELDDSALYLCASSSGLVYEQYFGPGTRLTVT.

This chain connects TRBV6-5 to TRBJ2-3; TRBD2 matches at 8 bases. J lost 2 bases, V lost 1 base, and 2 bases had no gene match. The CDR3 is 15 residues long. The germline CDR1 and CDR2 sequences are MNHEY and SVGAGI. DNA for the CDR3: TGTGCCAGCAGTTACTGGGGACTAGACACAGATACGCAGTATTTT. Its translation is CASSYWGLDTDTQYF.

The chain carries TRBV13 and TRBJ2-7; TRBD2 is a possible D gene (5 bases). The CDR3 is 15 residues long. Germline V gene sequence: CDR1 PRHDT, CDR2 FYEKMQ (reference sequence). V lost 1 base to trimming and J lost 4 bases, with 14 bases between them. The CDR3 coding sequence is TGTGCCAGCAGCTTAGCTTCAGCGGAACCTTACGAGCAGTACTTC. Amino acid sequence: CASSLASAEPYEQYF.

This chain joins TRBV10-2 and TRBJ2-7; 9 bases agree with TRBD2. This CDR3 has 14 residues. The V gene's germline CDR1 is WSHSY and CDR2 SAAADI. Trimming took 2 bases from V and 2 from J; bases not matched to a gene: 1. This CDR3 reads CASSEPSGAYEQYF. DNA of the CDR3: TGCGCCAGCAGTGAGCCTAGCGGGGCCTACGAGCAGTACTTC.

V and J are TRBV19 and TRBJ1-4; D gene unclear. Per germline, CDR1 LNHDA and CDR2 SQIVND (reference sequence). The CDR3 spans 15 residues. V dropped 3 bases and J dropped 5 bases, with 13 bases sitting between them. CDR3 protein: CASSILGLRNEKLFF. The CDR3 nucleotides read TGTGCCAGTAGTATCTTGGGCCTCCGGAATGAAAAACTGTTTTTT.

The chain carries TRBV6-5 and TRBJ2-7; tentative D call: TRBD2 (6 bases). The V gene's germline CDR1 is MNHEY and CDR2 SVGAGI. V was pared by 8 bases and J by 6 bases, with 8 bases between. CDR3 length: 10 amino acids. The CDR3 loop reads CASSGVEQYF. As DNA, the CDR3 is TGTGCCAGCTCGGGAGTCGAGCAGTACTTC.

The CDR3 sequence: CASSPGTFYEQYF. CDR3 sequence (DNA): TGTGCCAGCAGTCCAGGGACATTCTACGAGCAGTACTTC. The V gene is TRBV28, the J gene TRBJ2-7, with TRBD1 as a possible D gene (6 bases). The CDR3 totals 13 residues. V was cut by 5 bases and J by 3 bases, with 11 bases left in between. Germline V lookup: CDR1 MDHEN, CDR2 SYDVKM.

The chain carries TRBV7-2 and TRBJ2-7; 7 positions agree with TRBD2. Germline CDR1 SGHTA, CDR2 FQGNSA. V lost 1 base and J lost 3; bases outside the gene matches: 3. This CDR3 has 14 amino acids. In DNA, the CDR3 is TGTGCCAGCAGCTTAGGGGCTAGCGGCTACGAGCAGTACTTC. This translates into CASSLGASGYEQYF.

CDR3 sequence (DNA): TGTGCCAGCACCGGGACTAGCGGCTCCAAGTACTTC. This encodes CASTGTSGSKYF. This chain joins TRBV28 and TRBJ2-7; 11 nucleotides match TRBD2. The CDR3 sequence is 12 residues long. Germline CDR1 reads MDHEN; CDR2 reads SYDVKM. Trimming removed 7 bases from V and 11 bases from J; junction bases left unmatched: 7.